This T cell receptor beta chain was recovered during a study of CD8+CD57+ T cells in acquired aplastic anemia. About the study: Recorded DNA amounts for sorted CD4+ and CD8+ cells had an average of 3.2 ug.

Study findings and constraints: No significant difference in CD8+ Simpson's diversity was found between patients and controls. Patients shared twenty-nine CD8+ CDR3 sequences with controls.

The TCR beta profiling, which covered VDJ combination and CDR3 sequence, was carried out using genomic DNA as the template. MiXCR was run by TCRdb on the reads, yielding one entry per CDR3 protein. The sample includes about 130,000 distinct CDR3 sequences, roughly 50% of them seen just once. CDR3 length equals 16 residues. The germline gives CDR1 SGHVS, CDR2 FNYEAQ. V was shortened by 1 base and J by 0 bases, with 9 bases between the two germline ends. This clonotype was detected ten times or more. Its antigen is not identified. The V and J genes are TRBV7-6 and TRBJ1-4; D is unresolved. The receptor was derived from a human donor in good health, serving as a control. The sequencing sample was made of sorted CD4+, CD8+, or CD8+CD57+ T cells (not recorded which) from PBMCs. The CDR3 region has the DNA TGTGCCAGCAGCTTAGATGATGCTGCAACTAATGAAAAACTGTTTTTT. Encoded protein: CASSLDDAATNEKLFF.